A single TCR beta chain is shown here with its context. A second PCR, run for about 7 to 11 cycles, used a sample-barcoded 5' primer plus a J-beta primer mix. TCRdb re-derived calls from the 5' RACE reads in MiXCR, one entry per CDR3 protein. The sample contains fewer than 700,000 distinct CDR3 sequences, roughly 43% of which appear only once. The study isolated at least 7 million PBMCs from each sample. The sample belongs to a study of blood T cells in healthy people across ages. The CDR3 contains 16 residues. CDR1 and CDR2 from the germline V gene are MDHEN and SYDVKM. Between the trimmed V and J ends, which lost 2 bases and 5 bases, there was a span of 17 bases.

The clonotype was recovered from a man of 80 years or more in good health. The sample was blood. The chain employs TRBV28 and TRBJ2-3, with D maybe TRBD1 (5 bases). CDR3 amino acids: CASSLTEQGAGDTQYF. CDR3 nucleotide sequence: TGTGCCAGCAGTTTAACGGAACAAGGGGCAGGAGATACGCAGTATTTT.